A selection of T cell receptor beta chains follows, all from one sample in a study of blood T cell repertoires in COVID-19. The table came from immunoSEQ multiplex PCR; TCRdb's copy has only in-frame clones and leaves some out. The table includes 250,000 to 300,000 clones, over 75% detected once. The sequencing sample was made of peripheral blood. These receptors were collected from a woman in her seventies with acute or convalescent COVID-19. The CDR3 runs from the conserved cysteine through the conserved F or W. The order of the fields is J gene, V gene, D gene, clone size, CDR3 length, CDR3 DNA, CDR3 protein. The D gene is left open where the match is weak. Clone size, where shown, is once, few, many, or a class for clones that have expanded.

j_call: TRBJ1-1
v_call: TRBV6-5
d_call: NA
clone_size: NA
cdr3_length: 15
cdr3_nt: TGTGCCAGCAGATCCGAGGGGCTAGGGAGGCCTGAAGCTTTCTTT
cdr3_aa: CASRSEGLGRPEAFF

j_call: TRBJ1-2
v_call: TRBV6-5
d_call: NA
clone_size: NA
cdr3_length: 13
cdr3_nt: TGTGCCAGCAGTTCGCCCTATGGGGGGGAGGACACCTTC
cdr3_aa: CASSSPYGGEDTF

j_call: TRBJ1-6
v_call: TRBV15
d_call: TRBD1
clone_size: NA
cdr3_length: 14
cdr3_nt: TGTGCCACCAGCAGCTTCACAGGGGATTCACCCCTCCACTTT
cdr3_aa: CATSSFTGDSPLHF

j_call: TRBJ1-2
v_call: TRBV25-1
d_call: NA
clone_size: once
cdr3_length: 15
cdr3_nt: TGTGCCACCGCACCGCAGGGGTCTATTTCCTATGGCTACACCTTC
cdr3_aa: CATAPQGSISYGYTF

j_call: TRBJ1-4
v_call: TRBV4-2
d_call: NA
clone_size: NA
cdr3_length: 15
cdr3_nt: TGTGCCAGCAGCCAAGTGGGAGGAACTAATGAAAAACTGTTTTTT
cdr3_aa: CASSQVGGTNEKLFF

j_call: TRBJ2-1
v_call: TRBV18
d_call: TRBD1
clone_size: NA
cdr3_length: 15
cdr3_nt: TGTGCCAGCTCCCTGGACAGGGGCTCCTACAATGAGCAGTTCTTC
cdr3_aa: CASSLDRGSYNEQFF

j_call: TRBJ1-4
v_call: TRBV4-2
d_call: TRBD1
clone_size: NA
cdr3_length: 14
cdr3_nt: TGTGCCAGCAGCCGGACAGGCGGCGGTGAAAAACTGTTTTTT
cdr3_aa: CASSRTGGGEKLFF

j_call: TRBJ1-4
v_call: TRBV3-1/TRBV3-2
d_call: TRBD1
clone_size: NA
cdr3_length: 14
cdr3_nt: TGTGCCAGCAGTAACAGGGGGCGCAGTGAAAAACTGTTTTTT
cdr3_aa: CASSNRGRSEKLFF

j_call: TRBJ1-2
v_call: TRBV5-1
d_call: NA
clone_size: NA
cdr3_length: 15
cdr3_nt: TGCGCCAGCAGCCCTTTTACAGGTGTAGAATATGGCTACACCTTC
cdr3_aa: CASSPFTGVEYGYTF

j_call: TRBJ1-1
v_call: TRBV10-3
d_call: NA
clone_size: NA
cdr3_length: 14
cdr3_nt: TGTGCCATCAGTCCCACCACAGCTCCGTCTGGGGCTTTCTTT
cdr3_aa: CAISPTTAPSGAFF

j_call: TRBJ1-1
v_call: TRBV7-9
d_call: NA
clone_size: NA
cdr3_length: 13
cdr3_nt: TGTGCCAGCAGCTTAAGTTCCAGGATTGAAGCTTTCTTT
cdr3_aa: CASSLSSRIEAFF

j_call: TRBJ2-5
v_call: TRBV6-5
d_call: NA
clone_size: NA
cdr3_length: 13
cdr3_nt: TGTGCCAGCACGAAGTTGGGCTGGGAGACCCAGTACTTC
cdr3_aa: CASTKLGWETQYF

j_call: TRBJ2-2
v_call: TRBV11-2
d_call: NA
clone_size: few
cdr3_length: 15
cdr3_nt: TGTGCCAGCAGATCCATCTACAGGCCGTCCGGGGAGCTGTTTTTT
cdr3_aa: CASRSIYRPSGELFF

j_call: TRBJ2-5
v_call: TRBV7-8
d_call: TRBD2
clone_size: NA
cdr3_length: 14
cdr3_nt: TGTGCCAGCAGACCCCTAGCGGGGGTTGAGACCCAGTACTTC
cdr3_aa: CASRPLAGVETQYF

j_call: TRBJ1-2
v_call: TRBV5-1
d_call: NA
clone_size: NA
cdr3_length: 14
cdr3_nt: TGCGCCAGCAGCTTAGACCTCCTAGGATATGGCTACACCTTC
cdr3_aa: CASSLDLLGYGYTF

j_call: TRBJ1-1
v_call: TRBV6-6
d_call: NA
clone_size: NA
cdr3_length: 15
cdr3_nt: TGTGCCAGCAGTTACCCGAGGGGGGGGAGGCCTGAAGCTTTCTTT
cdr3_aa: CASSYPRGGRPEAFF

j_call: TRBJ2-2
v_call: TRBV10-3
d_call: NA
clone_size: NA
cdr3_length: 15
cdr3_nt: TGTGCCATCAGTGAGTCGAAACAGAACACCGGGGAGCTGTTTTTT
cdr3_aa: CAISESKQNTGELFF

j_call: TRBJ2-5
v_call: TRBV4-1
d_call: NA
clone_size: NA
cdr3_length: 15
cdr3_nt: TGCGCCAGCAGCCAAGATCGGTTAGTAGGAGGGACCCAGTACTTC
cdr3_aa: CASSQDRLVGGTQYF

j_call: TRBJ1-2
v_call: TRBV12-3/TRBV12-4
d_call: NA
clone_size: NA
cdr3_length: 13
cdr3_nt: TGTGCCAGCAGTTTAGACAGTTACTATGGCTACACCTTC
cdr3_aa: CASSLDSYYGYTF

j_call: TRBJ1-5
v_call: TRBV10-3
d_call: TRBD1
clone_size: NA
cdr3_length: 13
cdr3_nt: TGTGCCATCAGCGACAGGGCCAATCAGCCCCAGCATTTT
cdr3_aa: CAISDRANQPQHF

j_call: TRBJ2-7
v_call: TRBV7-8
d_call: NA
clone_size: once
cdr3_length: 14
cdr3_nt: TGTGCCAGCAGCACCCGACAGGGAGGAGGGGAGCAGTACTTC
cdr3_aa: CASSTRQGGGEQYF

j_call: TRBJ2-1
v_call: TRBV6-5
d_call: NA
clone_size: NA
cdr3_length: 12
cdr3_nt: TGTGCCAGCAGTTACGGAGGCTCTCAGCAGTTCTTC
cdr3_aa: CASSYGGSQQFF

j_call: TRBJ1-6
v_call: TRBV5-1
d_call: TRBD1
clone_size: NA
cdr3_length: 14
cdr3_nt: TGCGCCAGCAGCTTGACAGGGGGCGATTCACCCCTCCACTTT
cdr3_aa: CASSLTGGDSPLHF

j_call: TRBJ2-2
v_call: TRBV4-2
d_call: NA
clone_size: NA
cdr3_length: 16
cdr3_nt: TGTGCCAGCAGCCCATCCGGACAGACGAACACCGGGGAGCTGTTTTTT
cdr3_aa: CASSPSGQTNTGELFF

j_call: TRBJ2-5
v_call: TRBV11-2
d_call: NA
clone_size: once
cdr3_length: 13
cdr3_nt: TGTGCCAGCAGCTTGGAGATCCAAGAGACCCAGTACTTC
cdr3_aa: CASSLEIQETQYF

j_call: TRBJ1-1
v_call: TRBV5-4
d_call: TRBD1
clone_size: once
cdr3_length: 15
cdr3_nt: TGTGCCAGCAGCCGCTCAGGGGGCGAGAACACTGAAGCTTTCTTT
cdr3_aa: CASSRSGGENTEAFF

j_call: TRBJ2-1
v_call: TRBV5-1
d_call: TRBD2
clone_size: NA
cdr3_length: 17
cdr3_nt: TGCGCCAGCAGCTTGCCCCGAACTAGCGGGGGAGGCAATGAGCAGTTCTTC
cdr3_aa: CASSLPRTSGGGNEQFF

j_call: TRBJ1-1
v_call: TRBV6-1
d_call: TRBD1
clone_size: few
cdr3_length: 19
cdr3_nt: TGTGCCAGCAGTGGAATCCCGGGACAGGGGCGATTGGGTGGCACTGAAGCTTTCTTT
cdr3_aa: CASSGIPGQGRLGGTEAFF

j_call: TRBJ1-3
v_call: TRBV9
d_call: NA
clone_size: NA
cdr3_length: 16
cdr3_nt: TGTGCCAGCAGCGTAGGAGACATCCGGTCTGGAAACACCATATATTTT
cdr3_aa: CASSVGDIRSGNTIYF

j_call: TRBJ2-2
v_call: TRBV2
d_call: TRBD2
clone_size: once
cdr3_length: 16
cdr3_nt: TGTGCCAGGAGGACTAGCGGGAGTGGGCCCTCCGGGGAGCTGTTTTTT
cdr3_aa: CARRTSGSGPSGELFF

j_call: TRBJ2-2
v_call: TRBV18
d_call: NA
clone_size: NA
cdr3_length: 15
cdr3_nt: TGTGCCAGCTCACCGTTCAGCAGGGGAACCGGGGAGCTGTTTTTT
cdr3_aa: CASSPFSRGTGELFF

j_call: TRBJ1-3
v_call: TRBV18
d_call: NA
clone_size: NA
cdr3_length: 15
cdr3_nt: TGTGCCAGCTCACCAACTAGGGAACCTGGAAACACCATATATTTT
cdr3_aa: CASSPTREPGNTIYF

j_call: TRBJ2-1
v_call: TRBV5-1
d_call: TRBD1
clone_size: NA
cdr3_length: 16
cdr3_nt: TGCGCCAGCAGCTTAGGGGGCCACGGCTCCTACAATGAGCAGTTCTTC
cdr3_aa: CASSLGGHGSYNEQFF

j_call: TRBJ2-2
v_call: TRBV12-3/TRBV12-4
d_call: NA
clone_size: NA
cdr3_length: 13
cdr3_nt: TGTGCCAGCAGTCTTAGTTACACCGGGGAGCTGTTTTTT
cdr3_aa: CASSLSYTGELFF

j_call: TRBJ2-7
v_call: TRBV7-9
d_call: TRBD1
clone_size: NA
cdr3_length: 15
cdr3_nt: TGTGCCAGCAGACCGAGGGGGCAGGCCTCCTACGAGCAGTACTTC
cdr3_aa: CASRPRGQASYEQYF

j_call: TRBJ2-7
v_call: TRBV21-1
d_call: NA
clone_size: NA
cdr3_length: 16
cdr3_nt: TGTGCCAGCAGCAAGATCCGACAGGGGATGGTCTACGAGCAGTACTTC
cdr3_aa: CASSKIRQGMVYEQYF

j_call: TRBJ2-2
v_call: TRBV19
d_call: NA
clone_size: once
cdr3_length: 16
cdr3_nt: TGTGCCAGTAGTGCCCGACAGGCTTCGAACACCGGGGAGCTGTTTTTT
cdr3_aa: CASSARQASNTGELFF

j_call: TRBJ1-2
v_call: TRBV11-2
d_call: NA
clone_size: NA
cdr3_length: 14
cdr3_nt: TGTGCCAGCAGCACGCAACAGGGCTACTATGGCTACACCTTC
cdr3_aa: CASSTQQGYYGYTF

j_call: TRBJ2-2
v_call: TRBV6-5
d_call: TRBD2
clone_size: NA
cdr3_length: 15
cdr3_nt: TGTGCCAGCAGGGGACTAGCGATGAGCACCGGGGAGCTGTTTTTT
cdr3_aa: CASRGLAMSTGELFF

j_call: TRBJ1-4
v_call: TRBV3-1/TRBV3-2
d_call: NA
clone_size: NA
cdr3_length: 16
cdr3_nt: TGTGCCAGCAGCCAAAGAGGGGTGGGGGGACATGAAAAACTGTTTTTT
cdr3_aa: CASSQRGVGGHEKLFF

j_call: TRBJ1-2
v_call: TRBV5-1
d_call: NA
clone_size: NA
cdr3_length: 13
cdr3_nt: TGCGCCAGCAGCTTCGAGGGGGACTATGGCTACACCTTC
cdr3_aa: CASSFEGDYGYTF

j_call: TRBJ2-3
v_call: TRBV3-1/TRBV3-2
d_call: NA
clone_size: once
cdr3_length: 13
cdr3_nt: TGTGCCAGCTTACTTAGAGGCACAGATACGCAGTATTTT
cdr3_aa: CASLLRGTDTQYF

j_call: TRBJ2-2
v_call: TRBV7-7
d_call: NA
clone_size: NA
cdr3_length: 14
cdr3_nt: TGTGCTAGCCAAAGGACTCCTGACACCGGGGAGCTGTTTTTT
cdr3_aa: CASQRTPDTGELFF

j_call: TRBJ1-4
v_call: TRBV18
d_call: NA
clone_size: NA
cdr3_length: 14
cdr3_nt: TGTGCCAGCTCGCGACAGGCCTCTAATGAAAAACTGTTTTTT
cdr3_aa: CASSRQASNEKLFF

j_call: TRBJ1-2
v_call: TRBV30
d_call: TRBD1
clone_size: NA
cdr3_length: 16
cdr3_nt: TGTGCCTGGAGTTTACGGACAGGATCTCGATCTTATGGCTACACCTTC
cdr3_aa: CAWSLRTGSRSYGYTF

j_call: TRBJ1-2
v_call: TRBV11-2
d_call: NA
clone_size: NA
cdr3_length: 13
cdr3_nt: TGTGCCAGCAGCCCCTCAGGGGTAGGAGGCTACACCTTC
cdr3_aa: CASSPSGVGGYTF

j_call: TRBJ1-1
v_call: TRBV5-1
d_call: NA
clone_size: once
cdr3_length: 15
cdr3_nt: TGCGCCAGCAGCTTGTGGCAGGTCGGGAACACTGAAGCTTTCTTT
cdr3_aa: CASSLWQVGNTEAFF

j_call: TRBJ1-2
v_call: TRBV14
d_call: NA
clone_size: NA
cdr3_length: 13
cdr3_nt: TGTGCCAGCAGCCCGACCGGAGGCTATGGCTACACCTTC
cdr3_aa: CASSPTGGYGYTF

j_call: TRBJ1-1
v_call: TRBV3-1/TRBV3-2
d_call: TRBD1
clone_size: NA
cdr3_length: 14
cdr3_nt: TGTGCCAGCAGCACCATCCCCGGGACAGGAGGAGCTTTCTTT
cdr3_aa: CASSTIPGTGGAFF

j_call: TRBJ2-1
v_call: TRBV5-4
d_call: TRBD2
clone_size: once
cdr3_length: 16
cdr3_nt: TGTGCCAGCAGCCTGCCCAGCGGGGGCTACAGGAATGAGCAGTTCTTC
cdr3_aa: CASSLPSGGYRNEQFF

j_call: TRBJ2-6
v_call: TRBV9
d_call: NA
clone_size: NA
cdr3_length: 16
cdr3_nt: TGTGCCAGCAGCGCCACCACAGGGTCTGGGGCCAACGTCCTGACTTTC
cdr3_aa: CASSATTGSGANVLTF

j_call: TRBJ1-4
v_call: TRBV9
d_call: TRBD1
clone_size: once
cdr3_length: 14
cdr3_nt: TGTGCCAGCAGCTTGACAGGGCTTAATGAAAAACTGTTTTTT
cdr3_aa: CASSLTGLNEKLFF

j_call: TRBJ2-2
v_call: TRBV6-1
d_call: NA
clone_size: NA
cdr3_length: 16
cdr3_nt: TGTGCCAGCAGTGAAGTTGGCGGGATCAGGGCCGGGGAGCTGTTTTTT
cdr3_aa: CASSEVGGIRAGELFF

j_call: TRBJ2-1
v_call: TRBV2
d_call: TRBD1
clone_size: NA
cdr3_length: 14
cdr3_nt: TGTGCCAGCAGCCCCAGACAGGGGGACAATGAGCAGTTCTTC
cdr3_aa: CASSPRQGDNEQFF